The source of this T cell receptor (beta chain) is a study of blood T cell repertoires in COVID-19. CDR1 and CDR2 from the germline V gene are SNHLY and FYNNEI. V trimming: 7 bases; J trimming: 2 bases; junction bases outside the gene matches: 9. The CDR3 consists of 15 residues. Measured with immunoSEQ multiplex PCR; TCRdb has only the in-frame clones, and not every one. The table records hundreds of thousands of clones, more than 75% of them present only once. Input material: peripheral blood. This sequence joins TRBV2 and TRBJ2-7; 9 bases are a match to TRBD2. This clonotype was obtained from a man in his fifties or sixties who had recovered from COVID-19. CDR3 nucleotide sequence: TGTGCCAGCATTGCAGCGCGACTAGCGGCCTACGAGCAGTACTTC. This encodes CASIAARLAAYEQYF. The variable domain in full, completed from reference TRBV2 and TRBJ2-7, reads EPEVTQTPSHQVTQMGQEVILRCVPISNHLYFYWYRQILGQKVEFLVSFYNNEISEKSEIFDDQFSVERPDGSNFTLKIRSTKLEDSAMYFCASIAARLAAYEQYFGPGTRLTVT.